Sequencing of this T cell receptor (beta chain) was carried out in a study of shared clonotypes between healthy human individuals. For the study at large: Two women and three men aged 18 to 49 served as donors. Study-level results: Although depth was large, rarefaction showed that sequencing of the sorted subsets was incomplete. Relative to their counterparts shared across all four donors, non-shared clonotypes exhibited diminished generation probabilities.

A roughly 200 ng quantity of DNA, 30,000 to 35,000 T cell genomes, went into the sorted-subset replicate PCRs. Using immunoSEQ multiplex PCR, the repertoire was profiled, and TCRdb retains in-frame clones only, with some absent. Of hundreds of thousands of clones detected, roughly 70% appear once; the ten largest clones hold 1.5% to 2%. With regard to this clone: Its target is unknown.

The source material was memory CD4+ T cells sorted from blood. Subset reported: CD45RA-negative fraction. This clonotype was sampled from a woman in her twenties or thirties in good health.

This CDR3 reads CASSQGPPGEQYF. The CDR3 DNA sequence: TGTGCCAGCAGCCAAGGCCCTCCTGGCGAGCAGTACTTC. The gene calls are TRBV7-3 and TRBJ2-7; D call uncertain. From germline, CDR1 is SGHTA and CDR2 FQGTGA. CDR3 size: 13 residues. Trimming cost V 5 bases and J 6 bases, with 14 bases left between them.